This TCR beta chain stems from a study of T cell responses to AZD1222 COVID-19 vaccine. Findings and caveats of the study: Unmutated variant regions are reportedly targeted by nearly half of spike-specific TCRs.

As regards this clone: Its matching antigen is unknown.

Sequenced by immunoSEQ multiplex PCR; TCRdb stores in-frame clones only, minus some. Of 100,000 or so clones listed, about 81% are singletons. The sequences come from peripheral blood, collected on day 0 of AZD1222 vaccination. This TCR was sampled from an adult in good health.

CDR3 DNA sequence: TGTGCCAGCAGCCATGGTGCATCCGACGTTGGTGAGCAGTTCTTC. This codes for CASSHGASDVGEQFF. The V and J genes are TRBV3-1 (or the pseudogene TRBV3-2) and TRBJ2-1; D not resolved. Germline V gene data show CDR1 as LGHDT and CDR2 as YNNKEL (reference sequence). This CDR3 is 15 amino acids long. Trimming took 3 bases from V and 9 from J, leaving 18 bases between them.